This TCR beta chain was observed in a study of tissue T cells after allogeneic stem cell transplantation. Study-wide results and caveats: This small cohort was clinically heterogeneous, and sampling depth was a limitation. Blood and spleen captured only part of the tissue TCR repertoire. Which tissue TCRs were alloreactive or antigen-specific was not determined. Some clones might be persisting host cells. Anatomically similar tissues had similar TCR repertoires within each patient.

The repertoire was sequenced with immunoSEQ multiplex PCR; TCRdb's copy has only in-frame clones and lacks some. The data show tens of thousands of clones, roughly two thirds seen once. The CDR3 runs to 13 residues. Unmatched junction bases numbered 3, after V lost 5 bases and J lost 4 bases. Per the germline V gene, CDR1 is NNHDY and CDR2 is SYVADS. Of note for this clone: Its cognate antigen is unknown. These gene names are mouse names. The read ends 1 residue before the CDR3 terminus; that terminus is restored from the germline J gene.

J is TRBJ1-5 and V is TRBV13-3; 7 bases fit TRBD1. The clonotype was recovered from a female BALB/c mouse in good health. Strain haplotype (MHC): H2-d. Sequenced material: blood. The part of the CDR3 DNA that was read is TGTGCCAGCAGGACAGGGAAGAACCAGGCTCCGCTT. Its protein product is CASRTGKNQAPL. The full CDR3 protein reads CASRTGKNQAPLF.